The 14 T cell receptor beta chains presented below share a single source sample, sequenced in a study of OX40 agonist ivuxolimab in advanced cancers. TCRdb keeps only in-frame clones here, not all; method: immunoSEQ multiplex PCR. The sample holds 66,000 or so clones, roughly nine tenths seen once. The source material was CD4+ or CD8+ T cells sorted from blood, sampled in a trial of the OX40 agonist ivuxolimab. The source is an adult with an advanced solid tumor such as melanoma, head and neck, liver or kidney cancer.

The V call is TRBV6-5, the J call TRBJ2-7; TRBD2 is a possible D gene (5 bases). There are 14 residues in the CDR3. CDR1 and CDR2 (germline): MNHEY, SVGAGI. Trimming removed 2 bases from V and 6 bases from J, with 14 bases in between. CDR3 loop: CASSYVGFAGEQYF. In DNA, the CDR3 is TGTGCCAGCAGTTACGTGGGTTTCGCGGGCGAGCAGTACTTC.

The chain recombines TRBV15 with TRBJ1-2; 7 bases agree with TRBD1. From germline, CDR1 is LNHNV and CDR2 YYDKDF (reference sequence). With 8 bases clipped from V and 8 bases from J, the junction kept 17 bases outside the gene matches. This CDR3 contains 15 residues. CDR3 amino acids: CATSRDSDTLRGYTF. Written as DNA, the CDR3 is TGTGCCACCTCCCGGGACAGTGATACCCTACGGGGCTACACCTTC.

V gene TRBV27 combines with J gene TRBJ1-3; 7 positions match TRBD1. CDR3 size: 15 residues. The V gene end was trimmed by 5 bases and the J gene end by 0 bases; junction bases not matched to a gene: 4. Germline V gene data show CDR1 as MNHEY and CDR2 as SMNVEV (reference sequence). The CDR3 spells CASSLRQGSGNTIYF. The CDR3 DNA sequence: TGTGCCAGCAGTCTGCGACAGGGCTCTGGAAACACCATATATTTT.

This clone was detected only once. The rearrangement links TRBV7-2 to TRBJ1-4; no reliable D call. The V and J ends lost 6 bases and 0 bases respectively, with 14 bases between them. This CDR3 comprises 16 residues. Germline V gives CDR1 SGHTA, CDR2 FQGNSA. The DNA of the CDR3 is TGTGCCAGCAGTTCTCTCGGGCAGACAACTAATGAAAAACTGTTTTTT. Its translation is CASSSLGQTTNEKLFF.

The chain uses TRBV27 and TRBJ1-2; 9 nucleotides match TRBD1. The germline CDR1 and CDR2 sequences are MNHEY and SMNVEV (reference sequence). The CDR3 sequence is 17 residues long. Trimming took 0 bases from V and 2 from J; bases not matched to a gene: 7. In DNA, the CDR3 is TGTGCCAGCAGTTTATCACAGGGGGCAAGGGGCAACTATGGCTACACCTTC. Translated, it gives CASSLSQGARGNYGYTF.

CDR3 in DNA: TGTGCCAGCAGTTGGGGGCGAGGTAGCACAGATACGCAGTATTTT. This gives the protein CASSWGRGSTDTQYF. The chain is built from TRBV6-5 and TRBJ2-3, with D possibly matching TRBD1 (6 bases). Germline values: CDR1 MNHEY, CDR2 SVGAGI. Trimming took 4 bases from V and 0 from J, leaving 11 bases between them. The CDR3 is made up of 15 amino acids.

The DNA for the CDR3 is TGTGCCAGCAGAAAACAGGGGTTGGCGACCCAGTACTTC. Encoded protein: CASRKQGLATQYF. This chain links TRBV7-2 with TRBJ2-5; 7 bases match TRBD1. The J segment lost 7 bases and the V segment lost 6 bases, leaving 8 bases of the junction unmatched. The CDR3 sequence is 13 residues long. CDR1 and CDR2 from the germline V gene are SGHTA and FQGNSA. The complete variable domain, with remaining parts taken from reference TRBV7-2 and TRBJ2-5, reads GAGVSQSPSNKVTEKGKDVELRCDPISGHTALYWYRQSLGQGLEFLIYFQGNSAPDKSGLPSDRFSAERTGGSVSTLTIQRTQQEDSAVYLCASRKQGLATQYFGPGTRLLVL.

This rearrangement joins TRBV2 to TRBJ2-5; 8 nucleotides match TRBD1. The CDR3 totals 14 residues. Germline V gene lookup returns CDR1 SNHLY and CDR2 FYNNEI. Germline trimming cut 5 bases from V and 5 bases from J; bases unmatched to any gene: 7. CDR3 in DNA: TGTGCCAGCAGTTCCCAGGGGGCGAGGGAGACCCAGTACTTC. This sequence encodes CASSSQGARETQYF. The variable domain in full, with the rest retrieved from reference TRBV2 and TRBJ2-5, is EPEVTQTPSHQVTQMGQEVILRCVPISNHLYFYWYRQILGQKVEFLVSFYNNEISEKSEIFDDQFSVERPDGSNFTLKIRSTKLEDSAMYFCASSSQGARETQYFGPGTRLLVL.

This clone was recorded only once. As DNA, the CDR3 is TGCGCCAGCAGCCCGACAGACTATGGCTACACCTTC. It is translated as CASSPTDYGYTF. The chain uses TRBV5-1 and TRBJ1-2, with D tentatively TRBD1 (5 bases). CDR1 SGHRS and CDR2 YFSETQ come from the germline V gene. The CDR3 extends over 12 amino acids. Trimming took off 4 bases at V and 3 bases at J, with 7 bases between the two ends.

The V call is TRBV6-1, the J call TRBJ2-3; TRBD2 might be the D (6 bases). CDR1 is MNHNS and CDR2 is SASEGT in the germline V gene. The CDR3 covers 14 residues. The V end was cut by 8 bases, the J end by 3 bases, with 15 bases between. CDR3 sequence reads: CASSGVWGTDTQYF. The DNA of the CDR3 is TGTGCCAGCTCGGGGGTTTGGGGAACAGATACGCAGTATTTT.

The V and J genes are TRBV2 and TRBJ1-4, with D possibly TRBD1 on 5 matching bases. Germline V gene data show CDR1 as SNHLY and CDR2 as FYNNEI. CDR3 size: 13 residues. The V gene lost 4 bases and the J gene lost 7 bases, with 10 bases spanning the gap. CDR3 nucleotide sequence: TGTGCCAGCAGTGCCAGGGATGGTGAAAAACTGTTTTTT. It specifies CASSARDGEKLFF.

The J gene is TRBJ1-2, the V gene TRBV7-2; TRBD1 might be the D (5 bases). CDR1 and CDR2 (germline): SGHTA, FQGNSA. The germline V and J ends were trimmed by 7 bases and 8 bases, with 20 bases remaining between them. The CDR3 consists of 14 residues. The CDR3 nucleotides read TGTGCCAGCACCTATATCCTGGGGGGTCTGGGCTACACCTTC. It codes for CASTYILGGLGYTF.

The chain couples TRBV10-3 to TRBJ2-2, with no clear D. Trimming left V 6 bases short and J 0 bases short, with 17 bases between. The germline CDR1 and CDR2 sequences are ENHRY and SYGVKD. The CDR3 totals 17 residues. The CDR3 reads CAIRRYDGSANTGELFF. Written as DNA, the CDR3 is TGTGCCATCAGAAGGTACGATGGCTCTGCGAACACCGGGGAGCTGTTTTTT.

This clone was observed once. The rearrangement links TRBV4-2 to TRBJ2-5, with TRBD2 as a possible D gene (5 bases). Trimming shortened V by 0 bases and J by 0 bases, and 20 bases separated the two germline ends. The germline gives CDR1 LGHNA, CDR2 YNFKEQ. This CDR3 is 19 amino acids long. The CDR3 is CASSQDTGSPHSYQETQYF. CDR3 nucleotides: TGTGCCAGCAGCCAAGACACGGGGAGTCCCCACTCGTACCAAGAGACCCAGTACTTC.